The T cell receptor (beta chain) under discussion was sequenced for a study of T cells in Graves' hyperthyroidism and ophthalmopathy (dated by TCRdb to the late 2010s). Some background on the complete study: Peripheral blood was sampled at the time of initial diagnosis, prior to any treatment. To identify TCR V-J signatures that set the groups apart, the researchers used a discovery cohort of 100 patients, made up of 43 with Graves' ophthalmopathy and 55 to 65 with stable Graves' hyperthyroidism. The 100 discovery patients were divided at random into training and test sets in a 7:3 ratio. Following sampling, methimazole starting at 30 mg daily was given to hyperthyroidism patients, and high-dose intravenous methylprednisolone was given to ophthalmopathy patients. In addition, the study compared T-cell repertoires in thyroid tissue and in blood from about 6 Graves' hyperthyroidism patients. Prospective prediction of ophthalmopathy was tested in an independent validation cohort consisting of about 20 hyperthyroidism patients and approximately 16 patients who later progressed to ophthalmopathy. The paper reports TCR Vbeta CDR3 sequencing of 130 to 150 peripheral blood samples: around 41 ophthalmopathy, around 80 hyperthyroidism and approximately 17 progressor patients. The full study reports these points: During validation, the model predicted progression to ophthalmopathy a median of approximately 6.5 months ahead of onset, with approximately 70% sensitivity and roughly 72% specificity. A model built on a 13 V-J signature distinguished ophthalmopathy from stable hyperthyroidism, reaching roughly 88% sensitivity and 81% to 83% specificity in cross-validation and 80%/75% in testing. Sample size was not statistically predetermined, and blinding of investigators to group allocation was not performed. Most expanded thyroid clonotypes (frequency above 0.001) were also found in blood, which suggests that blood repertoires may mirror thyroid immune responses.

V is pruned by 0 bases and J by 6 bases, leaving 6 bases of the junction without a gene match. From the cysteine through the phenylalanine, the CDR3 covers 15 amino acids. This entry keeps only the CDR3 DNA: 45 bases, framed from base 1. CDR1 and CDR2, per the germline V gene (reference sequence), are LGHDT and YNNKEL. Hyperthyroidism patients were newly diagnosed, had a disease duration of under 2 months, and were aged 18 to 65 years. Any patient with an uncontrolled infection, another autoimmune disease, pregnancy or lactation was excluded. Diagnoses were established on the basis of clinical symptoms, serum thyroxine and TRAb, thyroid ultrasound, and orbital computed tomography. Blood from progressor patients was collected at the time of first diagnosis with hyperthyroidism, before any ophthalmopathy symptoms had appeared. PBMCs were separated from 8 to 10 ml of fresh peripheral blood using Ficoll-Paque density gradient centrifugation. Progressor patients were defined as those initially diagnosed with Graves' hyperthyroidism in whom ophthalmopathy developed during follow-up. Total RNA was extracted using Trizol reagent, and RNA quality was assessed on an Agilent 2100 Bioanalyzer.

This clonotype was observed at least ten times. Its recognized antigen is unknown. No base quality information exists; no much larger clone differs at one position. The TCR beta CDR3 regions were amplified from RNA transcripts. A first-round RT-PCR of the TCR CDR3 used the HTBI primer set with the Qiagen OneStep RT-PCR kit. Libraries were constructed in a second round of multiplex PCR, after which size selection and purification were carried out. Libraries were sequenced paired-end with 100 bp reads on an Illumina HiSeq2000. Processing in the source paper ran as follows. SOAPnuke was used to process the raw data, removing reads that contained adapters or uncalled bases, had a mean Phred below 15, or lacked an exact match to the constant primer or identifier. COPE v1.2.5 was used to merge high-quality paired reads, and clonotypes were defined as unique nucleotide sequences. Clonotypes were aligned to IMGT TRBV, TRBD and TRBJ reference segments using MiTCR v1.1. The analysis was restricted to V-J combinations with a frequency above 0.0001, which together covered 99.2% of the repertoires. A TCS score was defined as the ratio of F50 (clonal expansion) to E x V (chaos), with BLOSUM62-based TCRdist applied between CDR3 peptides within each V-J. Welch's t-statistics and random forest reduced 500 to 650 V-J features to 13, which were used in a naive Bayes classifier (R e1071). TCRdb redid the processing of the public reads, applying fastp at Q25 and MiXCR, and retained in-frame beta chains. Every entry covers one CDR3 protein and lists the most common genes and DNA from its rows. None of the V and J calls come from the authors' own analysis; TCRdb made them. The sample contains 690,000 or so distinct CDR3 sequences, over 15% of them found a single time. The top ten hold around 15% of the sample.

Sequencing used blood. The sequence was obtained from a woman in her fifties or sixties with Graves' hyperthyroidism that later progressed to Graves' ophthalmopathy. The chain couples TRBV3-1 to TRBJ2-7; the junction holds 9 bases that match TRBD1. The nucleotides read TGTGCCAGCAGCCAAGATTGGACAGGGGCAGCCGAGCAGTACTTC. This gives the protein CASSQDWTGAAEQYF.